Shown below are 18 T cell receptor beta chains from a single sample sequenced in a study of technical replicates of blood from a handful of donors. Using immunoSEQ multiplex PCR, the repertoire was profiled, and TCRdb retains in-frame clones only, with some absent. This table has around 80,000 clones, 94% appearing once. Material: T cells isolated from PBMCs. The receptors derive from a human donor in good health.

CDR3 bases: TGTGCCAGCAGCTTCTTCCGGAGCGGGAGGTTGGACGAGCAGTACTTC. Protein product: CASSFFRSGRLDEQYF. The genes are TRBV7-8 and TRBJ2-7, with 9 bases that match TRBD2. Germline V gene sequence: CDR1 SGHVS, CDR2 FQNEAQ. The CDR3 is made up of 16 amino acids. The V and J ends lost 3 bases and 5 bases, in that order; junction bases with no gene match: 11.

The chain carries TRBV18 and TRBJ2-3, with 11 positions matching TRBD2. Trimming at V came to 6 bases and at J to 0 bases, leaving 5 bases not matched to a gene. This CDR3 is built from 16 residues. Germline V gene lookup returns CDR1 KGHSH and CDR2 LQKENI. The CDR3 DNA sequence: TGTGCCAGCTCTCCGGGACTAGCGGCTAGCACAGATACGCAGTATTTT. It encodes CASSPGLAASTDTQYF.

The V gene is TRBV6-5, the J gene TRBJ1-5, with no clear D. The CDR3 loop spans 13 amino acids. Between the trimmed V and J ends, which lost 8 bases and 1 base, there was a span of 9 bases. The germline gives CDR1 MNHEY, CDR2 SVGAGI. CDR3 bases: TGTGCCAGCTCGCGGTTGAGCAATCAGCCCCAGCATTTT. As protein: CASSRLSNQPQHF.

This chain uses TRBV30 with TRBJ1-2; TRBD1 might be the D (6 bases). V lost 2 bases to trimming and J lost 1 base, with 11 bases between them. CDR3 length equals 14 residues. Per germline, CDR1 GTSNPN and CDR2 SVGIG (reference sequence). In DNA, the CDR3 is TGTGCCTGGAGTACGGGGACACTTAACTATGGCTACACCTTC. Residues: CAWSTGTLNYGYTF.

V and J are TRBV5-1 and TRBJ2-1; D might be TRBD1 (6 bases). CDR1 is SGHRS, CDR2 YFSETQ, per germline. V was pared by 0 bases and J by 7 bases, with 14 bases between. This CDR3 spans 15 amino acids. The CDR3 protein is CASSLAPGVGNEQFF. As DNA, the CDR3 is TGCGCCAGCAGCTTGGCTCCAGGGGTGGGGAATGAGCAGTTCTTC.

The chain recombines TRBV29-1 with TRBJ1-2, with D possibly matching TRBD1 (5 bases). This CDR3 comprises 12 residues. V was cut by 4 bases and J by 8 bases, with 14 bases left in between. Germline loops: CDR1 SQVTM, CDR2 ANQGSEA. The CDR3 reads CSVVGGGGGYTF. DNA for the CDR3: TGCAGCGTTGTAGGCGGGGGAGGGGGCTACACCTTC. Combining the CDR3 with reference TRBV29-1 and TRBJ1-2 gives the whole variable domain SAVISQKPSRDICQRGTSLTIQCQVDSQVTMMFWYRQQPGQSLTLIATANQGSEATYESGFVIDKFPISRPNLTFSTLTVSNMSPEDSSIYLCSVVGGGGGYTFGSGTRLTVV.

The chain has TRBV7-8 and TRBJ2-7, with 10 bases aligning to TRBD2. The CDR3 totals 15 residues. The germline V gene encodes CDR1 SGHVS and CDR2 FQNEAQ. V gave up 3 bases and J gave up 7 bases; unmatched junction bases: 9. CDR3 protein: CASSFLAGVLGEQYF. CDR3 bases: TGTGCCAGCAGCTTCCTAGCGGGAGTATTAGGGGAGCAGTACTTC.

This chain links TRBV27 with TRBJ1-3; D unclear. Germline CDR1 reads MNHEY; CDR2 reads SMNVEV (reference sequence). The germline V and J ends were trimmed by 0 bases and 0 bases, with 6 bases remaining between them. The CDR3 consists of 15 residues. The CDR3 region is CASSLSANSGNTIYF. The CDR3 nucleotides read TGTGCCAGCAGTTTATCAGCCAACTCTGGAAACACCATATATTTT.

J is TRBJ1-2 and V is TRBV30, with D hard to call. The CDR3 totals 12 residues. CDR1 and CDR2 (germline): GTSNPN, SVGIG (reference sequence). V gave up 0 bases and J gave up 5 bases, with 7 bases separating them. The CDR3 DNA is TGTGCCTGGAGTGTAACACAGTATGGCTACACCTTC. Protein sequence: CAWSVTQYGYTF.

The chain employs TRBV25-1 and TRBJ1-4, with TRBD1 matching 9 bases. CDR3 length: 13 residues. V lost 6 bases and J lost 5; bases outside the gene matches: 1. The germline V gene encodes CDR1 MGHDK and CDR2 SYGVNS. This chain's CDR3 is CASRGTGNEKLFF. In DNA, the CDR3 is TGTGCCAGCAGAGGGACAGGGAATGAAAAACTGTTTTTT.

CDR3 bases: TGTGCCAGCAGCGTAGCGGGCTTAGGCGGGAGGGCCGGCGATGAGCAGTTCTTC. Translated, it gives CASSVAGLGGRAGDEQFF. This chain links TRBV9 with TRBJ2-1; 9 nucleotides match TRBD2. V trimming: 0 bases; J trimming: 8 bases; junction bases outside the gene matches: 15. The CDR3 has 18 residues. The germline V gene encodes CDR1 SGDLS and CDR2 YYNGEE.

This chain connects TRBV13 to TRBJ2-4; 7 bases line up with TRBD1. The CDR3 sequence is 13 residues long. The germline CDR1 and CDR2 sequences are PRHDT and FYEKMQ (reference sequence). Germline trimming cut 3 bases from V and 6 bases from J; bases unmatched to any gene: 2. In nucleotides, the CDR3 is TGTGCCAGCAGCTTCCGGGACAGAAACATTCAGTACTTC. Translation: CASSFRDRNIQYF.

The chain links TRBV2 to TRBJ1-5; 10 nucleotides match TRBD1. Per germline, CDR1 SNHLY and CDR2 FYNNEI. Unmatched junction bases numbered 1, after V lost 4 bases and J lost 4 bases. The CDR3 runs 14 residues. CDR3 protein: CASSGQGANQPQHF. CDR3 sequence (DNA): TGTGCCAGCAGTGGACAGGGGGCTAATCAGCCCCAGCATTTT.

This chain joins TRBV25-1 and TRBJ2-2, with D tentatively TRBD1 (6 bases). The CDR3 totals 14 residues. Per germline, CDR1 MGHDK and CDR2 SYGVNS. The V and J ends lost 3 bases and 3 bases respectively, with 8 bases between them. Here the CDR3 reads CASSDHRDTGELFF. CDR3 nucleotides: TGTGCCAGCAGTGACCACAGGGACACCGGGGAGCTGTTTTTT.

In nucleotides, the CDR3 is TGTGCCAGCAGCTTCGGCTTTAGCGGGAGTGACTACAATGAGCAGTTCTTC. As protein: CASSFGFSGSDYNEQFF. The V call is TRBV5-6, the J call TRBJ2-1; 9 bases line up with TRBD2. The CDR3 totals 17 residues. The germline gives CDR1 SGHDT, CDR2 YYEEEE. J was trimmed by 3 bases and V by 2 bases; bases with no gene match: 9.

As concerns this clone: The same CDR3 arises from other DNA sequences in this sample as well. The chain employs TRBV7-9 and TRBJ1-1; tentative D call: TRBD1 (5 bases). The length of the CDR3 is 11 residues. CDR1 and CDR2 (germline): SEHNR, FQNEAQ (reference sequence). Trimming pared 6 bases from V and 3 bases from J, leaving 5 bases between. The CDR3 sequence: CASRGDTEAFF. CDR3 nucleotides: TGTGCCAGCAGAGGGGACACTGAAGCTTTCTTT.

The chain uses TRBV7-9 and TRBJ2-7; 12 bases fit TRBD2. The CDR3 loop spans 15 amino acids. V trimming: 5 bases; J trimming: 1 base; junction bases outside the gene matches: 3. CDR1 is SEHNR and CDR2 is FQNEAQ in the germline V gene (reference sequence). The CDR3 nucleotides read TGTGCCAGCAGCCAGACTAGCGGGAGATCCTACGAGCAGTACTTC. This sequence encodes CASSQTSGRSYEQYF.

V usage is TRBV6-1 and J usage is TRBJ2-7, with 10 positions matching TRBD2. J was trimmed by 4 bases and V by 4 bases; bases with no gene match: 1. CDR1 is MNHNS, CDR2 SASEGT, per germline. The CDR3 extends over 13 amino acids. Here the CDR3 reads CASSAGLAYEQYF. In nucleotides, the CDR3 is TGTGCCAGCAGTGCGGGACTAGCGTACGAGCAGTACTTC.